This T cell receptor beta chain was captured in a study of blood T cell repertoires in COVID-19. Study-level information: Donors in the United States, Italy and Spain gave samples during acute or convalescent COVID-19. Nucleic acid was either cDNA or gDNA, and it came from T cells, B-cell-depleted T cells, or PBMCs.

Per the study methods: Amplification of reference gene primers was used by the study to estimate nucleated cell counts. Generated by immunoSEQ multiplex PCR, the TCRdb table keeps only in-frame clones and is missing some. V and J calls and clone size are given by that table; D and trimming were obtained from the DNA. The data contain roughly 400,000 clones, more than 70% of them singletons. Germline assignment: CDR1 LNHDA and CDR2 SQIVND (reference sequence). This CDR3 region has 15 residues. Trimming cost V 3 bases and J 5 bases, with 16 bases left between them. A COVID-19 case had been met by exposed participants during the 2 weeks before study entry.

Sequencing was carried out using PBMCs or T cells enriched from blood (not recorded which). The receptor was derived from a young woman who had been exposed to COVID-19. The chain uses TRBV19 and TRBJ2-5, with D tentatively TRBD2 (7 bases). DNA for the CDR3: TGTGCCAGTAGTATCCGCGGGGGCTCTGTGGAGACCCAGTACTTC. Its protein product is CASSIRGGSVETQYF.